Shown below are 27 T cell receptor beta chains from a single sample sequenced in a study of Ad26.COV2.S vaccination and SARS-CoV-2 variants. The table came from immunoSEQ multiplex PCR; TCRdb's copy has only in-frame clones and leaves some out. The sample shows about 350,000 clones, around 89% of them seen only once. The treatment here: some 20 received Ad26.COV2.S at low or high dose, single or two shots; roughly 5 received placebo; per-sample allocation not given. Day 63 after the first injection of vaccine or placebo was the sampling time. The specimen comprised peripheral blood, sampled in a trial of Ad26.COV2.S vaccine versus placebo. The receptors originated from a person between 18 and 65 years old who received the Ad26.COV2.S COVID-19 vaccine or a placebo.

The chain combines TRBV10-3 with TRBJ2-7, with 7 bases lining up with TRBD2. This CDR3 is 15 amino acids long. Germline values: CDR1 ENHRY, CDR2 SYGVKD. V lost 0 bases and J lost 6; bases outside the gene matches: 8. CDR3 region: CAISESLREIGEQYF. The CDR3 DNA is TGTGCCATCAGTGAGTCTCTGCGGGAGATTGGCGAGCAGTACTTC.

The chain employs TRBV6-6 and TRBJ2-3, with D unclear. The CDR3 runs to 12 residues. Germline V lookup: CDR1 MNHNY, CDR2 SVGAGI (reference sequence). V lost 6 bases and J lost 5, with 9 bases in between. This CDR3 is CASSRTEDTQYF. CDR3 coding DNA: TGTGCCAGCAGCCGTACAGAAGATACGCAGTATTTT.

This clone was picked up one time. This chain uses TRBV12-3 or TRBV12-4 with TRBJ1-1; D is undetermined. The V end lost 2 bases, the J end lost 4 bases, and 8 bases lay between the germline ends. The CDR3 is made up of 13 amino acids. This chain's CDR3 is CASSLSLGTEAFF. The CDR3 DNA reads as TGTGCCAGCAGTTTATCTTTGGGCACTGAAGCTTTCTTT.

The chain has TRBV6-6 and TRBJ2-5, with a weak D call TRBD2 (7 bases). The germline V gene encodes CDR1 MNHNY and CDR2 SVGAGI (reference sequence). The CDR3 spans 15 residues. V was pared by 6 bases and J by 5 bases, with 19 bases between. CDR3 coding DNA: TGTGCCAGCAGCCCCTTAGGGGGGGAAGGGGAGACCCAGTACTTC. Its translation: CASSPLGGEGETQYF.

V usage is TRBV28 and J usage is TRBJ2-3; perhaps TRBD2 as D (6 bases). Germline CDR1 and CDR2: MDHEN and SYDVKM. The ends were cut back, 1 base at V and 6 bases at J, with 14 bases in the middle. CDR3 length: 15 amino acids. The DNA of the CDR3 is TGTGCCAGCAGTTTATTGGGAGGAGAGGGCGATACGCAGTATTTT. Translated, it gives CASSLLGGEGDTQYF. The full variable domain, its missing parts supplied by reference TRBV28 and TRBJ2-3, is DVKVTQSSRYLVKRTGEKVFLECVQDMDHENMFWYRQDPGLGLRLIYFSYDVKMKEKGDIPEGYSVSREKKERFSLILESASTNQTSMYLCASSLLGGEGDTQYFGPGTRLTVL.

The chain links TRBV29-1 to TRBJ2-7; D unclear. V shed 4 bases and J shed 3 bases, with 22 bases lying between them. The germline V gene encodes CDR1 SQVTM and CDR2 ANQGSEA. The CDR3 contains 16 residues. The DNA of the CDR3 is TGCAGCGTTGGAGGAATGTCCGGGTCGAAAATCTACGAGCAGTACTTC. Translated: CSVGGMSGSKIYEQYF.

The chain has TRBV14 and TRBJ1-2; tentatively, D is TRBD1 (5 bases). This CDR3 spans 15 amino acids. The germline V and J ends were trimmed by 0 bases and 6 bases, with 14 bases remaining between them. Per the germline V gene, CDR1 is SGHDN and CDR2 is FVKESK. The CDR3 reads CASSQEVRSGDGYTF. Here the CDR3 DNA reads TGTGCCAGCAGCCAAGAAGTGAGGTCGGGGGATGGCTACACCTTC. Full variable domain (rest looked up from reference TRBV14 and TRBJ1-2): EAGVTQFPSHSVIEKGQTVTLRCDPISGHDNLYWYRRVMGKEIKFLLHFVKESKQDESGMPNNRFLAERTGGTYSTLKVQPAELEDSGVYFCASSQEVRSGDGYTFGSGTRLTVV.

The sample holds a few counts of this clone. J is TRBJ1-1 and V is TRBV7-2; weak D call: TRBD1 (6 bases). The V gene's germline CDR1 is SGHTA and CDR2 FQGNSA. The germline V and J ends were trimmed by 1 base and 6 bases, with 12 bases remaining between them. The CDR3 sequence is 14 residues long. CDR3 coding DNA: TGTGCCAGCAGCTTAGAGGGGGATTGGGCTGAAGCTTTCTTT. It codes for CASSLEGDWAEAFF.

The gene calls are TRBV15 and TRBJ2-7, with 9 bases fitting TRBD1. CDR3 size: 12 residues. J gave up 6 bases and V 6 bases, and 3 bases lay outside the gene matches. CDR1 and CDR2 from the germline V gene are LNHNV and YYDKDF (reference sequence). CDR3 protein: CATRETGGEQYF. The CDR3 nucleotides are TGTGCCACCAGAGAGACAGGGGGCGAGCAGTACTTC. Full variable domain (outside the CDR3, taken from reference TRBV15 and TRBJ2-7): DAMVIQNPRYQVTQFGKPVTLSCSQTLNHNVMYWYQQKSSQAPKLLFHYYDKDFNNEADTPDNFQSRRPNTSFCFLDIRSPGLGDTAMYLCATRETGGEQYFGPGTRLTVT.

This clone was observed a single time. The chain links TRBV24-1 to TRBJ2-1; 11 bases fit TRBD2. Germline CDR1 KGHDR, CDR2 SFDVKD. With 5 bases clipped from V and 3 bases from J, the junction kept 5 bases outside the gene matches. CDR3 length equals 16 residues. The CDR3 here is CATSATSGDNYNEQFF. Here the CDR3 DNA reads TGTGCCACCAGTGCGACTAGCGGGGACAACTACAATGAGCAGTTCTTC.

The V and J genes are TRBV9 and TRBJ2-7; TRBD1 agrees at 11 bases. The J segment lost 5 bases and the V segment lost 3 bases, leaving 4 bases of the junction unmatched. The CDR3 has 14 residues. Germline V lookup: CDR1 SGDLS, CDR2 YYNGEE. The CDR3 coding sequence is TGTGCCAGCAGCGCGGGACAGGGGGTCGACGAGCAGTACTTC. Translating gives CASSAGQGVDEQYF.

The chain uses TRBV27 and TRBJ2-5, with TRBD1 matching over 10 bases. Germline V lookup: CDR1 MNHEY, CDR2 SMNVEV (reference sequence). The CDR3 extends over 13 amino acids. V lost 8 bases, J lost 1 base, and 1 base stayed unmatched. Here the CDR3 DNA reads TGTGCCAGCGGACAGGGGGTCCAAGAGACCCAGTACTTC. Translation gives CASGQGVQETQYF.

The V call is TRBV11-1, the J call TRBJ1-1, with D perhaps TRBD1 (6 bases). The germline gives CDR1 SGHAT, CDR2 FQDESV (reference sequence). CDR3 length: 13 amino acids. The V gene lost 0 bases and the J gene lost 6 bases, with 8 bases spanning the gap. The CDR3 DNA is TGTGCCAGCAGCTTAGCAAGGGGGGCTGAAGCTTTCTTT. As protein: CASSLARGAEAFF.

The CDR3 DNA follows: TGTGCCAGCAGCTCAGGTGGACTAGCGGGCTACGAGCAGTACTTC. Translation: CASSSGGLAGYEQYF. The chain carries TRBV3-1 (or the pseudogene TRBV3-2) and TRBJ2-7; 11 bases line up with TRBD2. The germline gives CDR1 LGHDT, CDR2 YNNKEL (reference sequence). V was clipped by 5 bases and J by 3 bases; unmatched bases: 6. This CDR3 is built from 15 residues.

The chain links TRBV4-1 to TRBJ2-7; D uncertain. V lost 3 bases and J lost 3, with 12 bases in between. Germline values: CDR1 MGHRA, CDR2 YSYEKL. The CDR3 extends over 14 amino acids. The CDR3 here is CASSHPSSYYEQYF. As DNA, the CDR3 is TGCGCCAGCAGCCACCCCTCCAGCTACTACGAGCAGTACTTC.

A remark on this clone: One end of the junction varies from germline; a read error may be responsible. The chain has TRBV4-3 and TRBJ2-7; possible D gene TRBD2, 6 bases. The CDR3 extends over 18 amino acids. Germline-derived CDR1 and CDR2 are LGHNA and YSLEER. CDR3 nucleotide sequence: TGCGCCAGCAGCCAGGACCGGCCGGAGGGTGGGACTTCTTACGGGCAGTACTTC. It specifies CASSQDRPEGGTSYGQYF.

CDR3 sequence (DNA): TGTGCCAGCAGCGTGGACAGCTACAATGAGCAGTTCTTC. Translating it yields CASSVDSYNEQFF. The chain couples TRBV7-9 to TRBJ2-1; TRBD1 is a possible D gene (6 bases). CDR1 SEHNR and CDR2 FQNEAQ come from the germline V gene (reference sequence). The CDR3 loop spans 13 amino acids. Between the trimmed V and J ends, which lost 5 bases and 3 bases, there was a span of 8 bases.

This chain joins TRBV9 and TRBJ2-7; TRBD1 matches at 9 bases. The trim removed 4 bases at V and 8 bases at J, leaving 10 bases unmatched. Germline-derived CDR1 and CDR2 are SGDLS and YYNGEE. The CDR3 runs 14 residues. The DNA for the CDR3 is TGTGCCAGCAGCCCCACGGGACAGGGTTTCAAGCAGTACTTC. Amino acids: CASSPTGQGFKQYF.

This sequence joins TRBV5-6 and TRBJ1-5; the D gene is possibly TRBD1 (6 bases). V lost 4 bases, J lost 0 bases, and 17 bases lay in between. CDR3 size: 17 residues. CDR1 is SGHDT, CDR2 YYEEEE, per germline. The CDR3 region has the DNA TGTGCCAGCAGCCGCCGGGGGCATGAATATAGCAATCAGCCCCAGCATTTT. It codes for CASSRRGHEYSNQPQHF. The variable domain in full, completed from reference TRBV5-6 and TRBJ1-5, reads DAGVTQSPTHLIKTRGQQVTLRCSPKSGHDTVSWYQQALGQGPQFIFQYYEEEERQRGNFPDRFSGHQFPNYSSELNVNALLLGDSALYLCASSRRGHEYSNQPQHFGDGTRLSIL.

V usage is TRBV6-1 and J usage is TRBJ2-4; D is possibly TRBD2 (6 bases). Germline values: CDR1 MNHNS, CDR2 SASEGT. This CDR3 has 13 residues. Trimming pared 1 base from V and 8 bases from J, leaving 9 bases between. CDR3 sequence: CASSEVWGDIQYF. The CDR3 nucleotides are TGTGCCAGCAGTGAAGTGTGGGGGGACATTCAGTACTTC.

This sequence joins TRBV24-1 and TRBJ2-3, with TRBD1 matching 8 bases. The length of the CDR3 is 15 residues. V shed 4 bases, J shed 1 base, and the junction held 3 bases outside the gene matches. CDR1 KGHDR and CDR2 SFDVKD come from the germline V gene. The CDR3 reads CATSDSGQGTDTQYF. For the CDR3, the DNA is TGTGCCACCAGTGACTCGGGACAGGGCACAGATACGCAGTATTTT.

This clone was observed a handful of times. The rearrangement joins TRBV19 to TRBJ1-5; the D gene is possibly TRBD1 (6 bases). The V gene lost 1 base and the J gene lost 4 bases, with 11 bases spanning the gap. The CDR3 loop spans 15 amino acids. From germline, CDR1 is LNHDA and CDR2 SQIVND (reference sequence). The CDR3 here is CASSIVTGQNQPQHF. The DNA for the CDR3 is TGTGCCAGTAGTATAGTTACAGGGCAGAATCAGCCCCAGCATTTT.

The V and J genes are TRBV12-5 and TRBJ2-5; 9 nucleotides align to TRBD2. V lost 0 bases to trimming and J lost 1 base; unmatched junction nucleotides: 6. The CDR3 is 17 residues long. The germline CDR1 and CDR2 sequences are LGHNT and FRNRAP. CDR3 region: CASGLVLGGRAQETQYF. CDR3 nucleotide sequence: TGTGCTAGTGGTTTGGTACTCGGCGGGAGGGCCCAAGAGACCCAGTACTTC.

The CDR3 nucleotides read TGCGCCAGCAGCCAAGTTTTCGATCCGAACACTGAAGCTTTCTTT. Translating it yields CASSQVFDPNTEAFF. V usage is TRBV4-3 and J usage is TRBJ1-1; D remains ambiguous. The germline V and J ends were trimmed by 1 base and 1 base, with 10 bases remaining between them. CDR3 length: 15 residues. Germline CDR1 and CDR2: LGHNA and YSLEER.

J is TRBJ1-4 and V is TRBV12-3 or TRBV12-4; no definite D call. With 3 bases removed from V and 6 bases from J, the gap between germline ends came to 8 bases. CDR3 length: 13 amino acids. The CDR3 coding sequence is TGTGCCAGCAGTTTCTCGGGGTATGAAAAACTGTTTTTT. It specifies CASSFSGYEKLFF.

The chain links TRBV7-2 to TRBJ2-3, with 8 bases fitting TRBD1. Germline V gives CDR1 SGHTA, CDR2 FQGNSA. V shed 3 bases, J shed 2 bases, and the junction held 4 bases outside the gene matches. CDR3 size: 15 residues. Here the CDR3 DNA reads TGTGCCAGCAGCTTCGGACAGGGCTACACAGATACGCAGTATTTT. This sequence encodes CASSFGQGYTDTQYF.

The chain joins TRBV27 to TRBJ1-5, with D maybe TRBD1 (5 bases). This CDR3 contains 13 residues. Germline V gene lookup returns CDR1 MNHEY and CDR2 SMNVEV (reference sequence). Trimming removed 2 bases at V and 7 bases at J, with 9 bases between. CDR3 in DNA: TGTGCCAGCAGTTTAAATCAGGGCCAGCCCCAGCATTTT. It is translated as CASSLNQGQPQHF.